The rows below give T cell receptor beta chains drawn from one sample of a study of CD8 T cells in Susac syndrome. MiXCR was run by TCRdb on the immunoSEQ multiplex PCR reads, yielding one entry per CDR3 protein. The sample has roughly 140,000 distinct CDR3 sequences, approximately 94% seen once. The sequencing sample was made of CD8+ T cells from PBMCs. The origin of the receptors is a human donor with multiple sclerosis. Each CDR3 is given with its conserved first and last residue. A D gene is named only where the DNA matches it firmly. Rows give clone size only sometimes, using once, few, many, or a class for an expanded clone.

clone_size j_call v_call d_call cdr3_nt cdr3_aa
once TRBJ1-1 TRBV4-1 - TGCGCCAGCAGCCAAGTGGGACTGAACACTGAAGCTTTCTTT CASSQVGLNTEAFF
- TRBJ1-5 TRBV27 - TGTGCCAGCAGTTTATGGGGGGGGGCAGATCAGCCCCAGCATTTT CASSLWGGADQPQHF
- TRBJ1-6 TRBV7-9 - TGTGCCAGCAGCTTAGGACATCGTTCACCCCTCCACTTT CASSLGHRSPLHF
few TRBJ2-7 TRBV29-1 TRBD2 TGCAGCGTTCGGTTTGCGGGGGGTAGCTACGAGCAGTACTTC CSVRFAGGSYEQYF
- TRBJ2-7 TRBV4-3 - TGCGCCAGCAGCCAAGATTTGGGGGAGCAGTACTTC CASSQDLGEQYF
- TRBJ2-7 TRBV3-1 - TGTGCCAGCAGCCAACTCGACGGGGCGCCTACTTACGAGCAGTACTTC CASSQLDGAPTYEQYF
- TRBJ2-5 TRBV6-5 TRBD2 TGTGCCAGCAGTATCGGGACTAGCAGGGAGACCCAGTACTTC CASSIGTSRETQYF
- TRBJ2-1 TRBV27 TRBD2 TGTGCCAGCAGTAGCGGGGGAGGCCCATCGACCTACAATGAGCAGTTCTTC CASSSGGGPSTYNEQFF
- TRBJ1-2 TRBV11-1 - TGTGCCAGCAGCCCCGGGGCGACCTATGGCTACACCTTC CASSPGATYGYTF
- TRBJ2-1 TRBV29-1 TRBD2 TGCAGTGGGCGGGGGGCCTACAATGAGCAGTTCTTC CSGRGAYNEQFF
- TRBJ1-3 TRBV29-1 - TGCAGCGTTCTGACAGGCTCTGGAAACACCATATATTTT CSVLTGSGNTIYF
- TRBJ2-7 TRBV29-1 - TGCAGCGTTGGTCGGTGGGGCGAATTCTACGAGCAGTACTTC CSVGRWGEFYEQYF
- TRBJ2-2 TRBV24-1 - TGTGCCACCAGTGGCCTGGAGGGGACCGGGGAGCTGTTTTTT CATSGLEGTGELFF
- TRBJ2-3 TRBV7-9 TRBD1 TGTGCCAGCAGCCCCCAAGGACAGGGAAGAGATACGCAGTATTTT CASSPQGQGRDTQYF
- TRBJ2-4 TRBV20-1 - TGCAGTGCTAGGCTCCATCAAGCCAAAAACATTCAGTACTTC CSARLHQAKNIQYF
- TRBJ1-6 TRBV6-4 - TGTGCCAGCGGCTACCGAAGGAGTGGCAATTCACCCCTCCACTTT CASGYRRSGNSPLHF
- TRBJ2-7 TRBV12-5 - TGTGCTAGTATCCCCGACACCTCCTACGAGCAGTACTTC CASIPDTSYEQYF
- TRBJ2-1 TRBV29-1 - TGCAGCGTTGAAGGACTTCACGAGCAGTTCTTC CSVEGLHEQFF
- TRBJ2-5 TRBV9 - TGTGCCAGCAGCGTAGCGGGGGTGGCGGAGACCCAGTACTTC CASSVAGVAETQYF
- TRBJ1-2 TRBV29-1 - TGCAGCGTTGTCGGCTATGGCTACACCTTC CSVVGYGYTF
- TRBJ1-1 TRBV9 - TGTGCCAGCAGCGTAGCGGCAGGGGCGAGGGGCACTGAAGCTTTCTTT CASSVAAGARGTEAFF
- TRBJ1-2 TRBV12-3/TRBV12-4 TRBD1 TGTGCCAGCAGGGTACAGGGGGCTGCCTATGGCTACACCTTC CASRVQGAAYGYTF
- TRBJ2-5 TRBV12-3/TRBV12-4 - TGTGCCAGCAGTTCCAAACAGTTGTACCAAGAGACCCAGTACTTC CASSSKQLYQETQYF
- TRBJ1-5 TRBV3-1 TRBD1 TGTGCCAGCAGCCCACACCCCGGGACAGGCCCGAATCAGCCCCAGCATTTT CASSPHPGTGPNQPQHF
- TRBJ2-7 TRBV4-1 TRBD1 TGCGCCAGCAGCATTCGGACAGGGGCCTCCTACGAGCAGTACTTC CASSIRTGASYEQYF
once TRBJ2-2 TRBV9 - TGTGCCAGCAGCGTAGGTGGACGGGGATCCGGGGAGCTGTTTTTT CASSVGGRGSGELFF
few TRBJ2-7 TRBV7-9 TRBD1 TGTGCCAGCAGTCCCCGGGACAGAGCCTACGAGCAGTACTTC CASSPRDRAYEQYF
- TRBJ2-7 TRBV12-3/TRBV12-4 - TGTGCCAGCAGTTACCAAGGCTACGAGCAGTACTTC CASSYQGYEQYF